The source of this TCR beta chain is a study of human CD8 memory T cell subsets. This CDR3 has 15 amino acids. Germline loops: CDR1 LGHNA, CDR2 YSLEER. Libraries for TCR beta were constructed using UMI-labeled 5' RACE. With the 5' RACE reads reprocessed, TCRdb shows one record per CDR3 protein and no DNA. Seen in this sample are 10,000 or so distinct CDR3 sequences; the ten most common clones hold 20% to 25%. The TCR sequence derives from a human donor in good health. V is TRBV4-3 and J is TRBJ2-2; TCRdb returns TRBD1, unconfirmable since there is no DNA. Sequenced: CD8+ T cells from PBMCs. The CDR3: CASREGGGNTGELFF.